The 10 T cell receptor beta chains presented below share a single source sample, sequenced in a study of CXCR3-negative and CXCR3-positive naive CD8 T cells. The TRB libraries of cDNA were built by UMI-labeled 5' RACE. TCRdb re-called the 5' RACE reads; one entry per CDR3 protein, DNA not given. With some 50,000 distinct CDR3 sequences in the sample, the ten largest clones hold about 1.6%. The sample was naive CXCR3- CD8+ T cells from blood. Subset noted: CD45RO-CCR7+CD27+CD95- naive CD8+ T cells lacking CXCR3 (TNR3-). These receptors were taken from a human donor in good health. Some clones in this sample may be carry-over from other donors' samples.

The chain combines TRBV13 with TRBJ2-3. The CDR3 is 12 residues long. In germline, CDR1 is PRHDT, CDR2 FYEKMQ (reference sequence). Here the CDR3 reads CASSREADTQYF.

This chain's CDR3 is CASSPTAGGYNEQFF. V is TRBV6-4 and J is TRBJ2-1; the TCRdb D gene call, TRBD2, has no DNA to confirm it. This CDR3 contains 15 residues. Germline CDR1 is MRHNA and CDR2 is SNTAGT.

The chain is built from TRBV7-9 and TRBJ2-1; there is no DNA to check the TCRdb D call of TRBD2. CDR1 and CDR2 from the germline V gene are SEHNR and FQNEAQ (reference sequence). CDR3 length: 16 amino acids. CDR3 amino acids: CASSSEDYPSPNEQFF.

This rearrangement joins TRBV12-3 or TRBV12-4 to TRBJ2-2; TCRdb's D call of TRBD2 is untestable without DNA. The CDR3 is 14 residues long. CDR3 region: CASSFEGNTGELFF.

CDR3 residues: CATSSGSTREQYF. J is TRBJ2-7 and V is TRBV15. Germline V CDR1 and CDR2: LNHNV, YYDKDF (reference sequence). The CDR3 totals 13 residues.

V is TRBV13 and J is TRBJ2-7; TCRdb's D gene call, TRBD2, goes unchecked for lack of DNA. The germline V gene has CDR1 PRHDT and CDR2 FYEKMQ (reference sequence). The CDR3 has 14 residues. CDR3 region: CASSPGLAINEQYF.

The chain combines TRBV11-2 with TRBJ2-3; TCRdb gives TRBD2 as the D gene, but with no DNA this cannot be confirmed. CDR1 is SGHAT and CDR2 is FQNNGV in the germline V gene. The CDR3 totals 16 residues. The CDR3 spells CASSPFGKRPHDTQYF.

The genes are TRBV28 and TRBJ2-7; TCRdb outputs TRBD2, but without DNA this stays unchecked. This CDR3 region has 15 residues. Germline V gene data show CDR1 as MDHEN and CDR2 as SYDVKM. CDR3 residues: CASATGRGSSYEQYF.

This chain uses TRBV28 with TRBJ2-3; TCRdb picks TRBD2, but there is no DNA to check that call. The length of the CDR3 is 17 residues. Germline values: CDR1 MDHEN, CDR2 SYDVKM. The CDR3 spells CASSFPTSGMMSDTQYF.

This chain joins TRBV29-1 and TRBJ2-7. The CDR3 loop spans 12 amino acids. Germline V gives CDR1 SQVTM, CDR2 ANQGSEA. CDR3 region: CSVEGTPTEQYF.